This record looks at one T cell receptor (beta chain) sequence and its context. Its antigen is not identified. This sample is part of a study of cytomegalovirus exposure and HLA in healthy donors. On the study more broadly: There were 117 million unique TCR beta sequences, drawn from roughly 200 million T cells, in an earlier analysis. Study-wide results and caveats: Among TCR beta chains, those listed as cytomegalovirus-associated numbered roughly 150.

The CDR3 runs to 15 residues. Germline V gene data show CDR1 as MNHEY and CDR2 as SVGAGI. Losses at the gene ends were 4 bases for V and 1 base for J; bases not matched to a gene: 7. PCR employed 60 Vbeta and 13 Jbeta primers. TCRdb's copy holds only in-frame clones and misses some; the assay was immunoSEQ multiplex PCR. Found here are about 110,000 clones, approximately 82% of them singletons; the top ten hold 10% to 15%. The receptor was derived from a man younger than 45 in good health and CMV-seropositive. Sequenced sample: PBMCs. The V call is TRBV6-5, the J call TRBJ2-7; TRBD2 matches at 7 bases. The CDR3: CASSSRGLPSYEQYF. As DNA, the CDR3 is TGTGCCAGCAGTTCAAGGGGACTACCGTCCTACGAGCAGTACTTC.